This TCR beta chain was identified during a study of spatial heterogeneity in lung cancer. Study results and limitations: Within tumors, counts of expanded alpha and beta TCRs tracked tumor mutation counts.

The time point denotes: sample taken at primary tumor resection. Patients with untreated early-stage non-small cell lung cancer, numbering around 71, were the donors. Unsorted whole RNA of tumor, nontumor lung or frozen PBMC was sequenced. TCRdb recomputed calls from the 5' RACE reads with MiXCR, one row per CDR3 protein. The top ten clones hold about 16% of a sample with a few hundred distinct CDR3 sequences, approximately 65% of them seen once. The CDR3 contains 14 residues. CDR1 MNHEY and CDR2 SVGEGT come from the germline V gene. V dropped 6 bases and J dropped 3 bases, with 11 bases sitting between them. The sample holds a few counts of this clonotype. Its specificity is not known. The library was designed around alpha chains, so this beta chain is a stray read whose abundance carries little weight.

This rearrangement joins TRBV6-2 or TRBV6-3 to TRBJ2-2; perhaps TRBD1 as D (5 bases). The sample here was lung tumor tissue, taken at surgery. This sequence was found in a male donor with early-stage non-small cell lung cancer. This chain's CDR3 is CASSRDRYTGELFF. CDR3 in DNA: TGTGCCAGCAGCCGTGACAGATACACCGGGGAGCTGTTTTTT.